The source of this T cell receptor beta chain is a study of siplizumab effects on memory and regulatory T cells. After removal of 4 bases from V and 0 bases from J, the junction contained 3 bases not matched to a gene. CDR3 length: 14 residues. The germline CDR1 and CDR2 sequences are LNHNV and YYDKDF (reference sequence). Study-wide findings and caveats: With siplizumab, Treg-derived clones averaged about 70% of mappable alloreactive CD4+ clones, versus 26.9% in controls.

About this clone: The antigen remains undetermined.

Using immunoSEQ multiplex PCR, the repertoire was profiled, and TCRdb retains in-frame clones only, with some absent. The data contain over 35,000 clones, about 89% of them singletons. The rearrangement links TRBV15 to TRBJ2-7, with 7 bases lining up with TRBD2. The sequence came from a human donor in good health. Material for sequencing was naive CD4+ T cells sorted from blood. The CDR3 coding sequence is TGTGCCACCAGCACGCGGGAGCTCTCCTACGAGCAGTACTTC. This encodes CATSTRELSYEQYF.